This T cell receptor beta chain was captured by sequencing in a study of OX40 agonist ivuxolimab in advanced cancers. Study-level background: Ivuxolimab, which targeted the costimulatory receptor OX40 (CD134), was an agonistic, fully human IgG2 monoclonal antibody. Intravenous ivuxolimab was administered to patients every 2 weeks at six dose levels: 0.01, 0.1, 0.3, 1.5, 3 and 10 mg/kg. Of the approximately 53 patients in dose escalation, some 19 had hepatocellular carcinoma, approximately 15 had melanoma, 9 had renal cell carcinoma and 9 had head and neck cancer. The dose-escalation cohort was 82.7% male with a mean age of approximately 60 years, ranging from roughly 23 to 90. Patients were allowed to have had prior anti-PD-1, anti-PD-L1 or anti-CTLA-4 therapy, and 30% to 40% of the dose-escalation patients had previously received checkpoint inhibitors. Partial responses occurred in three dose-escalation patients: two with cutaneous melanoma and one with hepatocellular carcinoma. The purpose of peripheral TCRbeta sequencing was to test whether ivuxolimab changed TCR sequence diversity and led to clonal T-cell expansion. The paper describes the monotherapy dose-escalation part (N = 52 patients) of the phase I trial of ivuxolimab.

The trial excluded patients who had a history of autoimmune disease or who were on systemic immunosuppression. Peripheral blood for TCR sequencing was collected from all dose cohorts at baseline, on cycle 4 day 1, and on cycle 7 day 1. Samples were obtained from an open-label, multicenter, first-in-human phase I dose-escalation trial of ivuxolimab. Adults with locally advanced or metastatic head and neck squamous cell, hepatocellular, melanoma or renal cell carcinoma were enrolled in the trial. Before TCR sequencing, CD4+ and CD8+ T cells were separately sorted from peripheral blood. For sequencing of the TCRbeta CDR3 region, genomic DNA was extracted from the sorted cells. TCRbeta CDR3 regions were sequenced using the immunoSEQ Assay. This is the immuneACCESS table as TCRdb keeps it, with only in-frame sequences that have V and J called. A part of the clones is gone; compared with another copy, unresolved V genes explain less than half, and the rest is unexplained. For this sample there are 55,000 to 80,000 clones; 84% appear just once. In total, the top ten clones hold approximately 7.2% of the sample.

At least ten counts were recorded for this clone. There is no known antigen for this receptor. Per-base quality was not reported, and no clone a single base away is much larger than it. The full study reports these points: At doses of 0.1 to 3.0 mg/kg, clonal expansion of both CD4+ and CD8+ blood T cells was observed from baseline to week 6. After ivuxolimab, expanded clones were on average more numerous among CD8+ T cells than among CD4+ T cells. Antigen specificity was not determined for the clonally expanded peripheral T cells. Partial responders in the 0.1-3.0 mg/kg groups had among the lowest normalized peripheral clonal expansion, especially among CD8+ T cells. Low levels of normalized T-cell clonal expansion were also seen in some patients who did not respond.

This clonotype originated in an adult with an advanced solid tumor such as melanoma, head and neck, liver or kidney cancer. This material consisted of CD4+ or CD8+ T cells sorted from blood, taken in a trial of the OX40 agonist ivuxolimab.

The DNA sequence is given as TGTGCCAGCAGCTTAGAGGAGGATCAGCCCCAGCATTTT. This sequence encodes CASSLEEDQPQHF. The chain uses TRBV7-2 and TRBJ1-5; the D gene assignment is ambiguous. V loses 1 base of germline sequence and J loses 5 bases, and the interval between the two ends is 6 bases. CDR1 and CDR2 (SGHTA, FQGNSA) derive from the germline V gene. From cysteine to phenylalanine, the CDR3 is 13 amino acids long. Only CDR3 DNA remains: 39 bases, in frame from the first base.